The clone carrying this T cell receptor (beta chain) was found once. What it recognizes is unknown. These data come from a study of T cell responses to AZD1222 COVID-19 vaccine. Only in-frame clones appear in the TCRdb table, and some are missing; sequencing was by immunoSEQ multiplex PCR. This sample has some 64,000 clones, with just over 90% found just once. From germline, CDR1 is GTSNPN and CDR2 SVGIG (reference sequence). Losses at the gene ends were 4 bases for V and 6 bases for J; bases not matched to a gene: 2. The CDR3 has 13 residues. Study-wide findings and caveats: Without day 14 samples, only post-peak T cell repertoires were studied. Clonal diversity may have been underestimated, and the donors were mostly white British, with more females than males. Along spike, vaccine-associated CD4 TCRs were found throughout, with dominance at 160-218 and 743-854. Spike-specific TCR breadth and depth grew following two AZD1222 doses.

V usage is TRBV30 and J usage is TRBJ2-2; 10 positions match TRBD2. Sequenced material: peripheral blood, taken 28 days after the second dose of the MenACWY control vaccine. The source is an adult who received the MenACWY meningococcal vaccine as a control. CDR3 bases: TGTGCCTGGACTAGCGGGAGCCCCGGGGAGCTGTTTTTT. It codes for CAWTSGSPGELFF.